This TCR beta chain was captured in a study of beta chain features in type 1 diabetes. Expressed TCRB transcripts were sequenced because the entire RNA isolate underwent reverse transcription. Measured with immunoSEQ multiplex PCR; TCRdb has only the in-frame clones, and not every one. The table records under 250,000 clones, 14% of them present only once. This CDR3 region has 16 residues. The germline V gene has CDR1 MGHDK and CDR2 SYGVNS. The junction had 10 bases not matched to a gene; V was cut back by 5 bases and J by 7 bases. This clone was seen a few times. Sequences were obtained from naive CD4+ T cells from blood. This clonotype was obtained from a woman in her thirties or forties in good health. The chain joins TRBV25-1 to TRBJ2-1, with TRBD1 matching over 11 bases. The CDR3 DNA reads TGTGCCAGCAGTACCCACGGACAGGGGGCGCAAAATGAGCAGTTCTTC. Encoded protein: CASSTHGQGAQNEQFF.